A single sample gave rise to the 10 T cell receptor beta chains below, sequenced in a study of Graves' ophthalmopathy and Graves' hyperthyroidism. The authors amplified TCR beta CDR3 regions from RNA transcripts. The library came from an HTBI-primed first-round RT-PCR and a second-round multiplex PCR. TCRdb recomputed calls from the multiplex PCR reads with MiXCR, one row per CDR3 protein. Among around 400,000 distinct CDR3 sequences, approximately 21% were seen once, and the ten largest hold roughly 3%. Sequencing was performed on peripheral blood. These receptors all come from a woman between 18 and 29 years old with stable Graves' hyperthyroidism.

This clonotype was observed many times. This sequence joins TRBV10-3 and TRBJ2-2, with 9 positions matching TRBD1. The CDR3 runs 15 residues. Germline V gene sequence: CDR1 ENHRY, CDR2 SYGVKD. J gave up 3 bases and V 6 bases, and 5 bases lay outside the gene matches. In DNA, the CDR3 is TGTGCCATCAGAGGGACAGGGTCGGACACCGGGGAGCTGTTTTTT. Translation gives CAIRGTGSDTGELFF.

At least ten counts were recorded for this clonotype. This sequence joins TRBV29-1 and TRBJ2-5, with 11 bases aligning to TRBD1. Per germline, CDR1 SQVTM and CDR2 ANQGSEA. There are 15 residues in the CDR3. The V and J ends lost 6 bases and 7 bases, in that order; junction bases with no gene match: 13. This CDR3 is CSVAITGTGGGTQYF. Here the CDR3 DNA reads TGCAGCGTCGCTATTACCGGGACAGGGGGAGGGACCCAGTACTTC. The variable domain in full, with the rest retrieved from reference TRBV29-1 and TRBJ2-5, is SAVISQKPSRDICQRGTSLTIQCQVDSQVTMMFWYRQQPGQSLTLIATANQGSEATYESGFVIDKFPISRPNLTFSTLTVSNMSPEDSSIYLCSVAITGTGGGTQYFGPGTRLLVL.

This clonotype was recorded at least ten times. The gene calls are TRBV20-1 and TRBJ1-2; D gene unclear. The CDR3 covers 15 residues. The V end lost 6 bases, the J end lost 4 bases, and 21 bases lay between the germline ends. CDR1 and CDR2 (germline): DFQATT, SNEGSKA (reference sequence). The CDR3 DNA reads as TGCAGTGCCCCCCTTTTTTATCAGCGCACCTATGGCTACACCTTC. Its translation: CSAPLFYQRTYGYTF.

This clonotype was recorded many times. V usage is TRBV19 and J usage is TRBJ2-2; D is uncertain. The CDR3 has 14 amino acids. CDR1 is LNHDA, CDR2 SQIVND, per germline (reference sequence). V was pared by 3 bases and J by 4 bases, with 9 bases between. The CDR3 reads CASSILQITGELFF. Here the CDR3 DNA reads TGTGCCAGTAGTATCTTACAGATCACCGGGGAGCTGTTTTTT.

The chain employs TRBV12-3 or TRBV12-4 and TRBJ2-5; 12 bases map to TRBD1. V was clipped by 5 bases and J by 5 bases; unmatched bases: 6. The CDR3 loop spans 15 amino acids. CDR3 in DNA: TGTGCCAGCAGTACCGGGACAGGGGGCGACGAGACCCAGTACTTC. Translation: CASSTGTGGDETQYF.

Many counts were recorded for this clonotype. This chain uses TRBV12-3 or TRBV12-4 with TRBJ2-3; 10 bases fit TRBD2. The CDR3 length is 13 residues. Germline trimming cut 6 bases from V and 4 bases from J; bases unmatched to any gene: 1. The CDR3, as DNA: TGTGCCAGCAGCGGACTAGCGGCAGATACGCAGTATTTT. This translates into CASSGLAADTQYF.

This chain uses TRBV6-1 with TRBJ1-5, with D possibly being TRBD1 (6 bases). The CDR3 has 15 amino acids. V was trimmed by 4 bases and J by 6 bases, leaving 16 bases between them. Germline CDR1 reads MNHNS; CDR2 reads SASEGT. Here the CDR3 reads CASSAQGIGAQPQHF. The CDR3 DNA follows: TGTGCCAGCAGTGCTCAGGGGATCGGGGCTCAGCCCCAGCATTTT.

This clonotype was seen at least ten times. The chain carries TRBV9 and TRBJ2-7, with 11 positions matching TRBD1. This CDR3 region has 14 residues. CDR1 SGDLS and CDR2 YYNGEE come from the germline V gene. J lost 7 bases, V lost 4 bases, and 7 bases had no gene match. CDR3 in DNA: TGTGCCAGCAGCCCCGGACAGGGGGCGAGGGAGCAGTACTTC. Translated, it gives CASSPGQGAREQYF.

Concerning this clonotype itself: A read error is likely, as this CDR3 ends without the conserved phenylalanine or tryptophan. The DNA is omitted, as the CDR3 cannot be located on it reliably, and the CDR3 follows TCRdb's listing. The chain recombines TRBV19 with TRBJ1-1; the D segment call TRBD1 is taken from the table without a DNA check. Germline V gene lookup returns CDR1 LNHDA and CDR2 SQIVND (reference sequence). The CDR3 totals 14 residues, both ends included. The CDR3 spells CASSSPGEATEACY.

This clonotype was recorded many times. The CDR3 DNA reads as TGTGCCAGCAACCGCCAGGGGAACACTGAAGCTTTCTTT. Translated, it gives CASNRQGNTEAFF. The rearrangement links TRBV12-3 or TRBV12-4 to TRBJ1-1; possibly TRBD1 for D (5 bases). CDR3 length: 13 amino acids. The V end was cut by 7 bases, the J end by 1 base, with 10 bases between.